This T cell receptor beta chain was obtained from a study of blood T cells in healthy people across ages (dated by TCRdb to about 2015). In the study overall: In model experiments, template switching captured roughly one uniquely barcoded TCR beta cDNA molecule for every two T cells. Using deep sequencing normalized with unique cDNA molecular identifiers, the study measured how TCR beta repertoire diversity changes with age. Four age groups were formed from the donors: young (average approximately 17 years), middle-aged (approximately 39), aged (roughly 59) and long-lived (less than 85). To avoid experimental bias, donors of different ages were spread randomly across the sequencing lanes. Using the same blood draw, the study looked at two additional independent replicas of 1 million unique cDNA reads for two donors, one aged 18 to 30 and the other aged 80 or older.

In its sample, this clonotype was seen a few times. The target of this receptor is not known. No qualities accompany the bases; no much larger clone lies one base away. The study at large found these results: The percentage of naive T cells measured by flow cytometry correlated strongly with observed TCR beta diversity. Estimates of total diversity from one million sequenced T cells were regarded as lower bounds and underestimates. Donor CMV infection status was unknown, potentially confounding age-related changes in expanded clonotypes. As age increased, observed TCR beta diversity per million T cells dropped in a roughly linear way, and a significant reduction was already evident by age 40. The long-lived group showed more naive CD4+ T cells, fewer expanded clones and increased TCR diversity than the aged group, suggesting age selection. Conclusive comparison of naive and antigen-experienced compartments was prevented by the profiling of bulk unsorted PBMCs.

Library method: 5' RACE. The listed sequencing device is Illumina HiSeq 2500. A second roughly 7 to 11 cycle PCR used a sample-barcoded 5' primer and a J-beta primer mix. A template-switch 5' adaptor carrying 12 random nucleotides introduced a unique molecular identifier onto each TCR beta cDNA molecule. Each sample yielded at least 3 million CDR3-containing paired-end reads. All of the RNA was converted into first-strand cDNA using the Mint cDNA synthesis kit, with a TRBC-specific oligonucleotide serving as the primer. All cDNA was treated with uracil-DNA glycosylase and then went through a first 18-cycle PCR with the universal primers M1SS and BC2_uni_R. The paper's processing steps were these. Each sample was normalized by randomly selecting 1 million high-quality reads, each carrying a distinct molecular identifier. Reads sharing molecular identifiers were discarded rather than binned into consensus sequences. MiTCR, set to a Q25 quality threshold and the strictest error-elimination algorithm, was used for CDR3 identification, clonotype clustering and error correction. A nonparametric unseen species model using Euler transformation provided a lower-bound estimate of total TCR beta diversity. TCRdb reprocessed the public reads (quality trimming at Q25 with fastp, clone calling with MiXCR) and kept in-frame beta chains. Each entry merges the rows of one CDR3 protein and shows their most common DNA and genes. TCRdb assigned the V and J calls; the authors' analysis was not used. The sample table records hundreds of thousands of distinct CDR3 sequences; under 55% of these occur just once. Of the sample, 15% to 25% is held by the ten largest clones.

Systemically healthy Caucasian individuals from Russia, around 38 in total and aged 6 to 90 years, were included as donors. Each donor gave ten milliliters of peripheral blood, drawn into EDTA-treated Vacutainer tubes. Ficoll-Paque density-gradient centrifugation was used to isolate PBMCs, with at least 6.5 million per sample. Trizol reagent was used to extract total RNA from PBMCs, with at least 5 micrograms per sample. For every donor, an aliquot of PBMCs went through flow cytometry to measure the percentages of naive CD45RAhigh/CD27high T cells. The specimen sequenced was blood. The TCR was taken from a man aged 60-69 years in good health.

CDR3 protein: CASSGSSYNSPLHF. The base sequence is TGTGCCAGCAGTGGGAGTTCCTATAATTCACCCCTCCACTTT. The V and J segments used are TRBV25-1 and TRBJ1-6; the D gene assignment is ambiguous. CDR1 and CDR2 (MGHDK, SYGVNS) derive from the germline V gene. V gives up 4 bases and J gives up 1 base, and the segment between their germline ends measures 5 bases. The CDR3 runs 14 amino acids, cysteine and phenylalanine included. Only the CDR3 region is kept as DNA, spanning 42 bases read in frame from base 1.